Shown below are 18 T cell receptor beta chains from a single sample sequenced in a study of shared clonotypes between healthy human individuals. Some clones are missing from TCRdb's copy, which holds only in-frame ones; the method was immunoSEQ multiplex PCR. The sample has about 1 million clones; approximately 68% are singletons. Sequencing was done on a sample of memory CD4+ T cells sorted from blood. As for subset: CD45RA-negative fraction. The receptor set was obtained from a man between 18 and 35 years old in good health.

The chain has TRBV2 and TRBJ1-3; 7 bases match TRBD1. V lost 7 bases to trimming and J lost 0 bases; unmatched junction nucleotides: 6. Germline V lookup: CDR1 SNHLY, CDR2 FYNNEI. This CDR3 is 15 amino acids long. CDR3 residues: CASTMGQSSGNTIYF. The DNA of the CDR3 is TGTGCCAGCACCATGGGACAGAGCTCTGGAAACACCATATATTTT. The entire variable domain, with the rest obtained from reference TRBV2 and TRBJ1-3, is as follows: EPEVTQTPSHQVTQMGQEVILRCVPISNHLYFYWYRQILGQKVEFLVSFYNNEISEKSEIFDDQFSVERPDGSNFTLKIRSTKLEDSAMYFCASTMGQSSGNTIYFGEGSWLTVV.

The chain links TRBV2 to TRBJ1-2; D call uncertain. The length of the CDR3 is 14 residues. Germline V gene sequence: CDR1 SNHLY, CDR2 FYNNEI. Trimming shortened V by 6 bases and J by 0 bases, and 11 bases separated the two germline ends. This CDR3 is CASSVQRTNYGYTF. The CDR3 nucleotides read TGTGCCAGCAGCGTACAGCGAACTAACTATGGCTACACCTTC.

V gene TRBV4-1 combines with J gene TRBJ2-7; no definite D call. Per germline, CDR1 MGHRA and CDR2 YSYEKL. V lost 1 base to trimming and J lost 3 bases, with 10 bases between them. This CDR3 has 14 residues. CDR3 nucleotides: TGCGCCAGCAGCCAAGGAAATGGTTTCTACGAGCAGTACTTC. This gives the protein CASSQGNGFYEQYF.

This rearrangement joins TRBV7-9 to TRBJ1-2, with a weak D call TRBD1 (6 bases). Per the germline V gene, CDR1 is SEHNR and CDR2 is FQNEAQ (reference sequence). V was trimmed by 2 bases and J by 1 base, leaving 14 bases between them. This CDR3 is 16 amino acids long. The CDR3 sequence: CASSLRGGRDNYGYTF. The CDR3 DNA reads as TGTGCCAGCAGCTTAAGAGGGGGTCGGGATAACTATGGCTACACCTTC.

The chain has TRBV19 and TRBJ2-1, with 9 bases fitting TRBD2. Germline lookup yields CDR1 LNHDA and CDR2 SQIVND (reference sequence). V was pared by 3 bases and J by 7 bases, with 4 bases of the junction left unmatched. The CDR3 is 14 residues long. The CDR3 is CASSISGSPNEQFF. CDR3 sequence (DNA): TGTGCCAGTAGTATTAGCGGGAGCCCAAATGAGCAGTTCTTC.

This chain links TRBV28 with TRBJ2-7; D is undetermined. The V gene lost 2 bases and the J gene lost 2 bases, with 10 bases spanning the gap. This CDR3 contains 14 residues. From germline, CDR1 is MDHEN and CDR2 SYDVKM. CDR3 sequence reads: CASSLIGIPYEQYF. The CDR3 DNA reads as TGTGCCAGCAGTTTAATCGGAATCCCCTACGAGCAGTACTTC.

The J gene is TRBJ2-5, the V gene TRBV15; D is possibly TRBD2 (7 bases). V lost 7 bases and J 7 bases, leaving 25 bases between the germline ends. The germline CDR1 and CDR2 sequences are LNHNV and YYDKDF (reference sequence). The length of the CDR3 is 16 residues. The CDR3 reads CATTPRGGANWGTQYF. DNA for the CDR3: TGTGCCACCACTCCCAGAGGGGGGGCGAACTGGGGGACCCAGTACTTC.

This clone occurred a few times. This CDR3 is CASSAEGSLNTEAFF. CDR3 nucleotides: TGTGCCAGCAGCGCGGAGGGTTCTTTAAACACTGAAGCTTTCTTT. V usage is TRBV9 and J usage is TRBJ1-1; D gene uncertain. V gave up 3 bases and J gave up 2 bases, with 14 bases separating them. CDR3 length equals 15 residues. Germline CDR1 SGDLS, CDR2 YYNGEE.

The chain uses TRBV11-2 and TRBJ2-7; TRBD1 is a possible D gene (7 bases). Germline V gene data show CDR1 as SGHAT and CDR2 as FQNNGV. The CDR3 covers 15 residues. The germline V and J ends were trimmed by 5 bases and 0 bases, with 14 bases remaining between them. Here the CDR3 reads CASSRAGGLSYEQYF. CDR3 nucleotide sequence: TGTGCCAGCAGCCGGGCAGGGGGACTCTCCTACGAGCAGTACTTC.

Points on this clone: Other DNA variants within this sample encode the same CDR3. The chain combines TRBV6-5 with TRBJ2-1; D call uncertain. Germline values: CDR1 MNHEY, CDR2 SVGAGI. The CDR3 extends over 12 amino acids. The ends were cut back, 6 bases at V and 7 bases at J, with 10 bases in the middle. The CDR3 DNA reads as TGTGCCAGCAGCCTGGATAGTAATGAGCAGTTCTTC. As protein: CASSLDSNEQFF.

V gene TRBV7-2 combines with J gene TRBJ2-2, with TRBD2 matching 9 bases. Germline V gives CDR1 SGHTA, CDR2 FQGNSA. This CDR3 comprises 17 residues. J gave up 3 bases and V 1 base, and 6 bases lay outside the gene matches. This chain's CDR3 is CASSLVASGTYTGELFF. DNA of the CDR3: TGTGCCAGCAGCTTAGTGGCTAGCGGGACGTACACCGGGGAGCTGTTTTTT.

V usage is TRBV29-1 and J usage is TRBJ2-1, with 8 bases that match TRBD1. The length of the CDR3 is 15 residues. V gave up 2 bases and J gave up 6 bases; unmatched junction bases: 9. Germline CDR1 SQVTM, CDR2 ANQGSEA. The CDR3 DNA reads TGCAGCGTTGAACCGCACGCCGGGACAGGCAATGAGCAGTTCTTC. The encoded protein is CSVEPHAGTGNEQFF.

This clone showed up many times. Additional DNA sequences in this sample encode the identical CDR3. The chain has TRBV25-1 and TRBJ1-6; 8 nucleotides match TRBD1. The J segment lost 10 bases and the V segment lost 6 bases, leaving 5 bases of the junction unmatched. The CDR3 is 13 residues long. Germline lookup yields CDR1 MGHDK and CDR2 SYGVNS. In nucleotides, the CDR3 is TGTGCCAGCAGAGGGACAGGAGAGTCACCCCTCCACTTT. It encodes CASRGTGESPLHF.

This clone showed up just once. The chain joins TRBV28 to TRBJ2-7; no clear D. V was cut by 4 bases and J by 4 bases, with 20 bases left in between. The CDR3 contains 16 residues. Germline loops: CDR1 MDHEN, CDR2 SYDVKM. CDR3: CASSYVAAPRKYEQYF. Here the CDR3 DNA reads TGTGCCAGCAGTTATGTCGCCGCTCCACGAAAATACGAGCAGTACTTC. The entire variable domain, with the rest obtained from reference TRBV28 and TRBJ2-7, is as follows: DVKVTQSSRYLVKRTGEKVFLECVQDMDHENMFWYRQDPGLGLRLIYFSYDVKMKEKGDIPEGYSVSREKKERFSLILESASTNQTSMYLCASSYVAAPRKYEQYFGPGTRLTVT.

The chain carries TRBV11-3 and TRBJ2-2, with 12 bases aligning to TRBD2. The CDR3 loop spans 16 amino acids. Germline loops: CDR1 SGHNT, CDR2 YENEEA. Trimming cost V 5 bases and J 6 bases; bases outside gene matches: 7. CDR3 protein: CASSRGLAGWSGELFF. The CDR3 DNA reads TGTGCCAGCAGCCGTGGACTAGCGGGATGGTCCGGGGAGCTGTTTTTT.

The chain links TRBV5-6 to TRBJ1-2; 9 bases agree with TRBD1. Germline V CDR1 and CDR2: SGHDT, YYEEEE. After removal of 0 bases from V and 2 bases from J, the junction contained 2 bases not matched to a gene. The CDR3 totals 15 residues. The CDR3 coding sequence is TGTGCCAGCAGCTTGGTACAGGGGGCGAACTATGGCTACACCTTC. It yields the protein CASSLVQGANYGYTF. The entire variable domain, with the rest obtained from reference TRBV5-6 and TRBJ1-2, is as follows: DAGVTQSPTHLIKTRGQQVTLRCSPKSGHDTVSWYQQALGQGPQFIFQYYEEEERQRGNFPDRFSGHQFPNYSSELNVNALLLGDSALYLCASSLVQGANYGYTFGSGTRLTVV.

In DNA form, the CDR3 reads TGCAGCCCCACGAGGGGAGGAGATAAAGCTTTCTTT. It is translated as CSPTRGGDKAFF. This rearrangement joins TRBV29-1 to TRBJ1-1; possible D gene TRBD1, 5 bases. The CDR3 runs to 12 residues. Trimming removed 8 bases at V and 9 bases at J, with 19 bases between. Germline V gene lookup returns CDR1 SQVTM and CDR2 ANQGSEA.

V gene TRBV19 combines with J gene TRBJ1-2; the D is unclear. Germline V gives CDR1 LNHDA, CDR2 SQIVND (reference sequence). The CDR3 totals 18 residues. V was pared by 2 bases and J by 5 bases, with 24 bases between. CDR3 in DNA: TGTGCCAGTAGTATAATAGTCTCCTGGGGAGGCGAACAGTATGGCTACACCTTC. The encoded protein is CASSIIVSWGGEQYGYTF.